The 28 T cell receptor beta chains below come from one sample, sequenced in a study of T-cell reconstitution after alpha-beta-depleted transplantation in children. Unique molecular identifiers tagged the TCRbeta library. One entry per CDR3 protein results from TCRdb running MiXCR on the PCR reads. The table records approximately 300,000 distinct CDR3 sequences, roughly 9.1% of them present only once. The material was PBMCs, obtained before TCRalphabeta/CD19-depleted stem cell transplant. Receptors were obtained from a boy less than two years old with acute myeloid leukemia, due to receive a stem cell transplant.

This clonotype was detected many times. The CDR3 DNA reads as TGTGCCAGCAGCCGGACAGGGGATATCCAAGAGACCCAGTACTTC. Translation: CASSRTGDIQETQYF. The rearrangement uses TRBV7-9 and TRBJ2-5; 9 bases fit TRBD1. Germline V gene sequence: CDR1 SEHNR, CDR2 FQNEAQ (reference sequence). V gave up 5 bases and J gave up 1 base; unmatched junction bases: 5. The CDR3 loop spans 15 amino acids.

The sample holds many counts of this clonotype. V and J are TRBV7-9 and TRBJ1-5; no definite D call. Germline loops: CDR1 SEHNR, CDR2 FQNEAQ (reference sequence). Trimming shortened V by 1 base and J by 3 bases, and 13 bases separated the two germline ends. The CDR3 is 16 amino acids. This chain's CDR3 is CASSLGAGGNNQPQHF. Here the CDR3 DNA reads TGTGCCAGCAGCTTAGGGGCAGGCGGTAACAATCAGCCCCAGCATTTT. Filled out from reference TRBV7-9 and TRBJ1-5, the complete variable domain reads DTGVSQNPRHKITKRGQNVTFRCDPISEHNRLYWYRQTLGQGPEFLTYFQNEAQLEKSRLLSDRFSAERPKGSFSTLEIQRTEQGDSAMYLCASSLGAGGNNQPQHFGDGTRLSIL.

This clonotype has a count of ten or more. This chain connects TRBV7-9 to TRBJ1-5, with 8 bases that match TRBD1. CDR1 and CDR2 (germline): SEHNR, FQNEAQ (reference sequence). The CDR3 totals 13 residues. J gave up 7 bases and V 2 bases, and 1 base lay outside the gene matches. The CDR3 DNA reads TGTGCCAGCAGCTTAAACAGGGGGCAGCCCCAGCATTTT. Its translation is CASSLNRGQPQHF.

This clonotype was recorded at least ten times. This chain connects TRBV7-9 to TRBJ2-7; the match to TRBD1 covers 7 bases. This CDR3 is 19 amino acids long. CDR1 is SEHNR and CDR2 is FQNEAQ in the germline V gene (reference sequence). J was trimmed by 4 bases and V by 4 bases; bases with no gene match: 22. The CDR3 DNA is TGTGCCAGCAGCTCAGGACTGATCCTTAACAGGGGCCCTAGTTACGAGCAGTACTTC. This gives the protein CASSSGLILNRGPSYEQYF.

This clonotype was recorded at least ten times. J is TRBJ2-1 and V is TRBV12-3 or TRBV12-4, with TRBD2 as a possible D gene (6 bases). CDR3 length: 14 amino acids. V shed 2 bases and J shed 9 bases, with 14 bases lying between them. CDR3 bases: TGTGCCAGCAGTTTAAACGGGAGATGGGGTGAGCAGTTCTTC. This gives the protein CASSLNGRWGEQFF.

This clonotype has a count of ten or more. The gene calls are TRBV7-2 and TRBJ1-2, with D unclear. This CDR3 contains 16 residues. Germline V gene data show CDR1 as SGHTA and CDR2 as FQGNSA. Trimming cost V 1 base and J 4 bases, with 16 bases left between them. CDR3 residues: CASSLVPKGFGYGYTF. The CDR3 DNA reads TGTGCCAGCAGCTTAGTACCCAAGGGATTTGGCTATGGCTACACCTTC.

Only a few counts were recorded for this clonotype. The CDR3 nucleotides are TGTGCCAGCTTCATGCGGGGGGGGGGAAATGAGCAGTTCTTC. Translation gives CASFMRGGGNEQFF. This chain joins TRBV7-8 and TRBJ2-1; 9 bases agree with TRBD2. The germline CDR1 and CDR2 sequences are SGHVS and FQNEAQ. J was trimmed by 7 bases and V by 8 bases; bases with no gene match: 9. This CDR3 is 14 amino acids long. Complete variable domain (other parts from reference TRBV7-8 and TRBJ2-1): GAGVSQSPRYKVAKRGQDVALRCDPISGHVSLFWYQQALGQGPEFLTYFQNEAQLDKSGLPSDRFFAERPEGSVSTLKIQRTQQEDSAVYLCASFMRGGGNEQFFGPGTRLTVL.

The chain links TRBV5-5 to TRBJ2-1; 8 bases fit TRBD2. V gave up 2 bases and J gave up 6 bases; unmatched junction bases: 10. Germline loops: CDR1 SGHKS, CDR2 YYEKEE (reference sequence). This CDR3 comprises 16 residues. CDR3 protein: CASSFLSTGTSNEQFF. In nucleotides, the CDR3 is TGTGCCAGCAGCTTTTTAAGTACCGGGACTAGCAATGAGCAGTTCTTC.

The table lists this clonotype with many counts. The V gene is TRBV3-1, the J gene TRBJ2-3; D may be TRBD2 (6 bases). The CDR3 is 15 amino acids. Trimming removed 1 base from V and 5 bases from J, with 13 bases in between. The germline V gene has CDR1 LGHDT and CDR2 YNNKEL (reference sequence). For the CDR3, the DNA is TGTGCCAGCAGCCAAGGGCAACTAGCAAGAGATACGCAGTATTTT. This translates into CASSQGQLARDTQYF.

The chain employs TRBV7-9 and TRBJ1-2, with a possible D match to TRBD1 (5 bases). Trimming removed 5 bases at V and 3 bases at J, with 19 bases between. The CDR3 contains 16 residues. Germline V lookup: CDR1 SEHNR, CDR2 FQNEAQ (reference sequence). The CDR3 loop reads CASSLPGGEPYYGYTF. The CDR3 coding sequence is TGTGCCAGCAGCCTCCCTGGGGGGGAACCTTACTATGGCTACACCTTC. The full variable domain, rest sourced from reference TRBV7-9 and TRBJ1-2, is DTGVSQNPRHKITKRGQNVTFRCDPISEHNRLYWYRQTLGQGPEFLTYFQNEAQLEKSRLLSDRFSAERPKGSFSTLEIQRTEQGDSAMYLCASSLPGGEPYYGYTFGSGTRLTVV.

This clonotype was detected only a few times. V and J are TRBV4-2 and TRBJ2-7; possibly TRBD1 for D (6 bases). The V gene lost 4 bases and the J gene lost 2 bases, with 12 bases spanning the gap. The CDR3 runs to 14 residues. The V gene's germline CDR1 is LGHNA and CDR2 YNFKEQ. CDR3 sequence: CASSPQGSTYEQYF. CDR3 coding DNA: TGTGCCAGCAGCCCCCAGGGGTCAACCTACGAGCAGTACTTC.

This rearrangement joins TRBV5-4 to TRBJ2-2; 9 bases line up with TRBD1. V lost 4 bases, J lost 1 base, and 5 bases stayed unmatched. CDR3 size: 16 residues. CDR1 is SGHNT, CDR2 YYREEE, per germline (reference sequence). CDR3 in amino acids: CASSHTGGQNTGELFF. DNA for the CDR3: TGTGCCAGCAGCCATACAGGGGGCCAGAACACCGGGGAGCTGTTTTTT.

This clonotype has ten or more counts. V and J are TRBV7-3 and TRBJ1-2; D is perhaps TRBD1 (6 bases). Between the trimmed V and J ends, which lost 3 bases and 7 bases, there was a span of 12 bases. The CDR3 totals 13 residues. Germline V gene sequence: CDR1 SGHTA, CDR2 FQGTGA. Here the CDR3 DNA reads TGTGCCAGCAGCTTTCAAACAGGGAGTGGCTACACCTTC. This codes for CASSFQTGSGYTF.

This clonotype was counted at least ten times. This chain's CDR3 is CASSVGGEETQYF. The CDR3 DNA is TGTGCCAGCAGCGTAGGAGGGGAAGAGACCCAGTACTTC. J is TRBJ2-5 and V is TRBV9; perhaps D is TRBD1 or TRBD2 (5 bases each). V was cut by 0 bases and J by 3 bases, with 6 bases left in between. The CDR3 runs to 13 residues. Germline V gives CDR1 SGDLS, CDR2 YYNGEE.

Comments on this clonotype: A read error is likely here: a far larger clone is one base away. This chain uses TRBV12-3 or TRBV12-4 with TRBJ2-1; unclear D gene. The CDR3 loop spans 11 amino acids. With 7 bases removed from V and 9 bases from J, the gap between germline ends came to 10 bases. The CDR3 here is CASTFTGEQFF. The CDR3 bases are TGTGCCAGCACTTTTACCGGTGAGCAGTTCTTC.

This clonotype occurred many times. The chain combines TRBV6-5 with TRBJ2-1, with D perhaps being TRBD1 or TRBD2 (5 bases each). The CDR3 is made up of 15 amino acids. Germline CDR1 is MNHEY and CDR2 is SVGAGI. Between the trimmed V and J ends, which lost 4 bases and 5 bases, there was a span of 15 bases. CDR3 region: CASSSRGTANNEQFF. The CDR3 DNA reads as TGTGCCAGCAGTTCCAGAGGGACGGCGAACAATGAGCAGTTCTTC.

This clonotype was found a few times. The genes are TRBV29-1 and TRBJ2-1; 9 positions match TRBD2. Germline CDR1 SQVTM, CDR2 ANQGSEA. There are 19 residues in the CDR3. V was pared by 7 bases and J by 0 bases, with 19 bases of the junction left unmatched. The DNA of the CDR3 is TGCAGCGACTCCTCCTGGGGGCTAGCGGGGTCCTACTCCTACAATGAGCAGTTCTTC. Protein sequence: CSDSSWGLAGSYSYNEQFF.

This clonotype was found many times. The gene calls are TRBV28 and TRBJ2-4; D uncertain. CDR3 size: 14 residues. V dropped 3 bases and J dropped 0 bases, with 6 bases sitting between them. The germline gives CDR1 MDHEN, CDR2 SYDVKM. The CDR3 is CASSFGVAKNIQYF. The CDR3 nucleotides are TGTGCCAGCAGTTTCGGCGTAGCCAAAAACATTCAGTACTTC.

This clonotype was picked up many times. This rearrangement joins TRBV7-3 to TRBJ2-4; D is ambiguous. Germline lookup yields CDR1 SGHTA and CDR2 FQGTGA. The CDR3 covers 14 residues. V was shortened by 3 bases and J by 3 bases, with 9 bases between the two germline ends. The CDR3 coding sequence is TGTGCCAGCAGCTTCGACGAGTTCAAAAACATTCAGTACTTC. As protein: CASSFDEFKNIQYF.

Many counts were recorded for this clonotype. CDR3 sequence: CASSAGLAGGTDTQYF. The CDR3 DNA reads as TGTGCCAGCAGCGCCGGACTAGCGGGGGGCACAGATACGCAGTATTTT. This chain connects TRBV7-2 to TRBJ2-3; TRBD2 matches at 13 bases. This CDR3 has 16 amino acids. V was clipped by 5 bases and J by 1 base; unmatched bases: 3. The germline V gene has CDR1 SGHTA and CDR2 FQGNSA.

This clonotype has just one count. A much larger clone differs from this one at a single base, so this may be a read error. V is TRBV28 and J is TRBJ2-2; TRBD2 aligns across 7 bases. CDR1 and CDR2 from the germline V gene are MDHEN and SYDVKM. With V trimmed by 6 bases and J by 5 bases, 6 bases remained unmatched. This CDR3 is built from 14 residues. The CDR3 region is CASRRERTTGELFF. CDR3 DNA sequence: TGTGCCAGCAGGCGGGAGAGGACAACCGGGGAGCTGTTTTTT.

The CDR3 DNA is TGTGCAAGTCGCTTAACCACCGGACAGGGTAGGGACATTCAGTACTTC. Its translation is CASRLTTGQGRDIQYF. The V call is TRBV12-2, the J call TRBJ2-4; the D segment call TRBD1 is taken from the table without a DNA check. TRBV12-2 is tagged as a pseudogene. CDR3 length equals 16 residues.

Points on this clonotype: A much bigger clone sits one base away, suggesting this may be a read error. The chain carries TRBV11-2 and TRBJ2-7; D possibly uses TRBD1 or TRBD2 (5 bases each). There are 15 residues in the CDR3. Germline V CDR1 and CDR2: SGHAT, FQNNGV. CDR3 bases: TGTGCCAGCAGCTCCCGGGACCTAGGAGCCTACGAGCATTACTTC. Protein: CASSSRDLGAYEHYF.

This clonotype was detected a few times. This chain joins TRBV12-3 or TRBV12-4 and TRBJ2-7; TRBD2 agrees at 7 bases. This CDR3 is built from 15 residues. The junction had 12 bases not matched to a gene; V was cut back by 3 bases and J by 7 bases. CDR3 DNA: TGTGCCAGCAGTTTTCGAGGGAGGGCGCGGGATGAGCAGTACTTC. Translating it yields CASSFRGRARDEQYF.

This clonotype was recorded at least ten times. DNA of the CDR3: TGTGCCAGCAGTTTAGGAGGGTATATCAGTCAGCCCCAGCATTTT. It codes for CASSLGGYISQPQHF. The chain recombines TRBV12-3 or TRBV12-4 with TRBJ1-5; D not certain. V was trimmed by 1 base and J by 6 bases, leaving 13 bases between them. The CDR3 extends over 15 amino acids.

Only a few counts were recorded for this clonotype. The chain recombines TRBV5-6 with TRBJ2-1, with 8 nucleotides matching TRBD2. The junction had 8 bases not matched to a gene; V was cut back by 0 bases and J by 6 bases. CDR3 length: 16 amino acids. Germline V CDR1 and CDR2: SGHDT, YYEEEE. The CDR3 DNA is TGTGCCAGCAGCTTGGATCTAGCGGGTCGATTCAATGAGCAGTTCTTC. It yields the protein CASSLDLAGRFNEQFF. The variable domain in full, completed from reference TRBV5-6 and TRBJ2-1, reads DAGVTQSPTHLIKTRGQQVTLRCSPKSGHDTVSWYQQALGQGPQFIFQYYEEEERQRGNFPDRFSGHQFPNYSSELNVNALLLGDSALYLCASSLDLAGRFNEQFFGPGTRLTVL.

Turning to this clonotype: One base away lies a much larger clone, so this may be a sequencing read error. The chain has TRBV7-9 and TRBJ1-1; D call uncertain. In germline, CDR1 is SEHNR, CDR2 FQNEAQ (reference sequence). The CDR3 has 17 amino acids. Written as DNA, the CDR3 is TGTGCCAGCAGCTCCAGGTCGTACGGAAAGGAGAACACTGAACCTTTCTTT. This sequence encodes CASSSRSYGKENTEPFF.

To note about this clonotype: A much larger clone differs from this one at a single base, so this may be a read error. A read error is likely, as this CDR3 ends without the conserved phenylalanine or tryptophan. J is TRBJ2-6 and V is TRBV4-3, with 7 bases fitting TRBD1. V lost 4 bases and J lost 0; bases outside the gene matches: 12. Per the germline V gene, CDR1 is LGHNA and CDR2 is YSLEER. CDR3 length equals 19 residues. The CDR3 region is CASSPLLQGTHSGANVLTL. The CDR3 DNA reads TGCGCCAGCAGCCCCCTGCTACAGGGGACGCACTCTGGGGCCAACGTCCTGACTCTC.